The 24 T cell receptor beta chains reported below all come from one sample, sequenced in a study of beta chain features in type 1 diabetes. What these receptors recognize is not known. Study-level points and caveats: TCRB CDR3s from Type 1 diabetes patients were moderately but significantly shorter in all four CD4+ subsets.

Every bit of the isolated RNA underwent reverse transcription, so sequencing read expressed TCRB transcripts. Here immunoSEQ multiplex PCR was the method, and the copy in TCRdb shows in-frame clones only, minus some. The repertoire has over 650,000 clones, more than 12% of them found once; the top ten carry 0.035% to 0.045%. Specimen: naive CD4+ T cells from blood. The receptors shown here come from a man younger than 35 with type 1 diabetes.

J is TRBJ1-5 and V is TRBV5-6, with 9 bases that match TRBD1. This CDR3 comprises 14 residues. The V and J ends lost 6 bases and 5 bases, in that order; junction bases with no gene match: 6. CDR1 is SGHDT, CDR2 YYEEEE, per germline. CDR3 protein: CASTKGQGYQPQHF. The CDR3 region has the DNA TGTGCCAGCACCAAGGGACAGGGCTATCAGCCCCAGCATTTT. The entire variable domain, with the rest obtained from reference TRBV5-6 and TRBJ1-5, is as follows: DAGVTQSPTHLIKTRGQQVTLRCSPKSGHDTVSWYQQALGQGPQFIFQYYEEEERQRGNFPDRFSGHQFPNYSSELNVNALLLGDSALYLCASTKGQGYQPQHFGDGTRLSIL.

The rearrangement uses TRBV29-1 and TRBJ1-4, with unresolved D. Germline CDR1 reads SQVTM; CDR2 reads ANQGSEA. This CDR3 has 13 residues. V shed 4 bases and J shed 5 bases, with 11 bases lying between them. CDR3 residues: CSVARHRNEKLFF. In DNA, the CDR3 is TGCAGCGTTGCCCGACATAGGAATGAAAAACTGTTTTTT.

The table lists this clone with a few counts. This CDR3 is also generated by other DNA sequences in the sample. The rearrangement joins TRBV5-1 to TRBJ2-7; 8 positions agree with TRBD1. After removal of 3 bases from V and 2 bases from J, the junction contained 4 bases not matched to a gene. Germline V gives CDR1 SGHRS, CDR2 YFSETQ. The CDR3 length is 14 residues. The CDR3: CASSSGQVAYEQYF. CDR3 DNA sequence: TGCGCCAGCAGCTCGGGACAGGTCGCCTACGAGCAGTACTTC. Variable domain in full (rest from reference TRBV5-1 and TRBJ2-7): KAGVTQTPRYLIKTRGQQVTLSCSPISGHRSVSWYQQTPGQGLQFLFEYFSETQRNKGNFPGRFSGRQFSNSRSEMNVSTLELGDSALYLCASSSGQVAYEQYFGPGTRLTVT.

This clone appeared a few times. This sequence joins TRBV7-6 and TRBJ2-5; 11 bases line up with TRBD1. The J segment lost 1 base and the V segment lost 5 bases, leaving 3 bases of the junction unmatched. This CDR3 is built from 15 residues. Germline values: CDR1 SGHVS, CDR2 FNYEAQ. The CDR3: CASSGQGALQETQYF. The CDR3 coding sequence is TGTGCCAGCAGCGGACAGGGGGCCCTCCAAGAGACCCAGTACTTC. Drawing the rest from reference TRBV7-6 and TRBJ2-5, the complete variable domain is GAGVSQSPRYKVTKRGQDVALRCDPISGHVSLYWYRQALGQGPEFLTYFNYEAQQDKSGLPNDRFSAERPEGSISTLTIQRTEQRDSAMYRCASSGQGALQETQYFGPGTRLLVL.

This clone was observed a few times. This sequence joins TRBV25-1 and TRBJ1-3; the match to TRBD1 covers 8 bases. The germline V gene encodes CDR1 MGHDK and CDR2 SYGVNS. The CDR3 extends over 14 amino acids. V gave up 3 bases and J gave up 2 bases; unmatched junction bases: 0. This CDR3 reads CASSETGAGNTIYF. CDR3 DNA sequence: TGTGCCAGCAGTGAGACAGGGGCTGGAAACACCATATATTTT.

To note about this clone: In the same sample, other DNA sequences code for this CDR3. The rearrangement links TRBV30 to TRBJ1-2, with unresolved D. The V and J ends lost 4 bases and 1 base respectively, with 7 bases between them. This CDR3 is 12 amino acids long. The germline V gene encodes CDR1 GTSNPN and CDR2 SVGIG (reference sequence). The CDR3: CAWNRVNYGYTF. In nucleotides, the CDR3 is TGTGCCTGGAATAGGGTTAACTATGGCTACACCTTC.

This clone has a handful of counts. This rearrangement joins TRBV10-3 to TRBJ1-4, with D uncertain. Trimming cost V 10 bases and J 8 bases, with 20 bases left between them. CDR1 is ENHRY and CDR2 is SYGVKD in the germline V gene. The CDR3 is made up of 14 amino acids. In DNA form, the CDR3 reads TGTGCCAGCGGGGTGAGTCCCGGCGGGGAAAAACTGTTTTTT. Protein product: CASGVSPGGEKLFF.

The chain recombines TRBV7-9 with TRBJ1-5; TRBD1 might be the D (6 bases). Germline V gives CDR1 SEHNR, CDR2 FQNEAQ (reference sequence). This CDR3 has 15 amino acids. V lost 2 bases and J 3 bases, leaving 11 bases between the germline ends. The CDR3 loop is CASSLSGQSNQPQHF. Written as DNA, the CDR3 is TGTGCCAGCAGCTTAAGTGGACAGTCCAATCAGCCCCAGCATTTT. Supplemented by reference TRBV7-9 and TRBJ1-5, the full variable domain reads DTGVSQNPRHKITKRGQNVTFRCDPISEHNRLYWYRQTLGQGPEFLTYFQNEAQLEKSRLLSDRFSAERPKGSFSTLEIQRTEQGDSAMYLCASSLSGQSNQPQHFGDGTRLSIL.

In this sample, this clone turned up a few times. CDR3 DNA: TGTGCCAGCAGACTGACAGGGGGCCCTTTTGCCGGAAACACCATATATTTT. Protein product: CASRLTGGPFAGNTIYF. The chain has TRBV7-2 and TRBJ1-3; 10 positions match TRBD1. The CDR3 covers 17 residues. Germline values: CDR1 SGHTA, CDR2 FQGNSA. Trimming took 6 bases from V and 4 from J; bases not matched to a gene: 12.

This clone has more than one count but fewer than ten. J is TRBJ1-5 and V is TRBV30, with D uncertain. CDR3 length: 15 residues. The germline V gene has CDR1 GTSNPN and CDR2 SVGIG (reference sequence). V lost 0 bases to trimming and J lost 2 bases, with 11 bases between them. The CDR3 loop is CAWSVGTEGNQPQHF. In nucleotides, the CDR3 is TGTGCCTGGAGTGTAGGCACTGAGGGCAATCAGCCCCAGCATTTT.

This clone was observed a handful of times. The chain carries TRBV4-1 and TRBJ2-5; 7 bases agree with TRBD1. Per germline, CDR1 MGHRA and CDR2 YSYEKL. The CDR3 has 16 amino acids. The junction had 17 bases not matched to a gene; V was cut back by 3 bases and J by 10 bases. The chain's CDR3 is CASSQPHRGRGSGQYF. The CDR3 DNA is TGCGCCAGCAGCCAGCCCCACAGGGGCCGAGGAAGTGGCCAGTACTTC.

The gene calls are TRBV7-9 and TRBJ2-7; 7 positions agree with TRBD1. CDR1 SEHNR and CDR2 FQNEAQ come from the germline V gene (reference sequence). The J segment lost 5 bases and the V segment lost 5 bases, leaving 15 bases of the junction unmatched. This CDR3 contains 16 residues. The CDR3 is CASSQTGQALRNEQYF. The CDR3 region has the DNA TGTGCCAGCAGCCAGACTGGACAGGCCTTGAGGAACGAGCAGTACTTC.

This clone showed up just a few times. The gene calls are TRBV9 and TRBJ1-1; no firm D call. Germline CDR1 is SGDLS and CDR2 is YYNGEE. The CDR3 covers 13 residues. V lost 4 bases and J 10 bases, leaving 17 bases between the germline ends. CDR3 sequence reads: CASSPQMEGIAFF. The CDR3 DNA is TGTGCCAGCAGCCCTCAGATGGAGGGCATAGCTTTCTTT.

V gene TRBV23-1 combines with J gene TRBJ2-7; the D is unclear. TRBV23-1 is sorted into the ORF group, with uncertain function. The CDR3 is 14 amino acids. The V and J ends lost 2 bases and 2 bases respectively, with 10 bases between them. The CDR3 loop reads CASSQGVSTYEQYF. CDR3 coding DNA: TGCGCCAGCAGTCAAGGGGTTTCGACCTACGAGCAGTACTTC.

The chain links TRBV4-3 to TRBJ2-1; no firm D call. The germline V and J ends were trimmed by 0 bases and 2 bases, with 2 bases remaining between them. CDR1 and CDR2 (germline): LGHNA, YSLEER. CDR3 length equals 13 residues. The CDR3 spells CASSQEAYNEQFF. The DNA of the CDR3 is TGCGCCAGCAGCCAAGAGGCCTACAATGAGCAGTTCTTC.

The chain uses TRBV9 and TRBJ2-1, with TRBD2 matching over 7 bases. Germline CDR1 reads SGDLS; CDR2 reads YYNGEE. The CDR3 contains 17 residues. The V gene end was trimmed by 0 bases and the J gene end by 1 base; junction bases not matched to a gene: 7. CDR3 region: CASSVATSRRSYNEQFF. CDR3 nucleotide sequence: TGTGCCAGCAGCGTAGCGACTAGCCGAAGGTCCTACAATGAGCAGTTCTTC. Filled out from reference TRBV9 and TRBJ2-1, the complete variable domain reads DSGVTQTPKHLITATGQRVTLRCSPRSGDLSVYWYQQSLDQGLQFLIQYYNGEERAKGNILERFSAQQFPDLHSELNLSSLELGDSALYFCASSVATSRRSYNEQFFGPGTRLTVL.

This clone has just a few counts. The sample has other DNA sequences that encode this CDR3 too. CDR3 sequence (DNA): TGTGCCTGGAGGGTCACAGATACGCAGTATTTT. Its translation: CAWRVTDTQYF. The rearrangement links TRBV30 to TRBJ2-3; D unclear. Looked up from germline, CDR1 is GTSNPN and CDR2 is SVGIG (reference sequence). This CDR3 has 11 amino acids. The V gene lost 3 bases and the J gene lost 2 bases, with 3 bases spanning the gap.

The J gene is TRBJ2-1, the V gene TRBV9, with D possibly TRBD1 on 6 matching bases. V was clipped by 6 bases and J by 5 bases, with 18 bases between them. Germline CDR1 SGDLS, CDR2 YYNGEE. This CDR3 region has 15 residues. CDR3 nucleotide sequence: TGTGCCAGCACCCCTACCGGGACACTTAACAATGAGCAGTTCTTC. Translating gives CASTPTGTLNNEQFF.

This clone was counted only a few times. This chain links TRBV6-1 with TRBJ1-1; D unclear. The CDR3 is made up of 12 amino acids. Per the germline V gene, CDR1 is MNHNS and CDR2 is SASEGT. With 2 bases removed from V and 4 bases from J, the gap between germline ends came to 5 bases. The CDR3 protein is CASSELVTEAFF. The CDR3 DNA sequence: TGTGCCAGCAGTGAATTGGTCACTGAAGCTTTCTTT.

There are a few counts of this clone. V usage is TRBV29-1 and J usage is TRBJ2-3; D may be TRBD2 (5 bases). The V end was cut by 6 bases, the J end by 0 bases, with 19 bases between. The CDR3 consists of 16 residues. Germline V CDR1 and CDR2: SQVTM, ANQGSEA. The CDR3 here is CSVAGERHDSTDTQYF. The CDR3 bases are TGCAGCGTGGCTGGGGAGCGCCACGATAGCACAGATACGCAGTATTTT.

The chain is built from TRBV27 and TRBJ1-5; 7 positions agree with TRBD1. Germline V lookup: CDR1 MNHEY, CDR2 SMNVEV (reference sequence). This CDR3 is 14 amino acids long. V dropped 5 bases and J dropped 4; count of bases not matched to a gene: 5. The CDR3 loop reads CASSLKTGNQPQHF. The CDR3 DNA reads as TGTGCCAGCAGTCTAAAGACAGGGAATCAGCCCCAGCATTTT.

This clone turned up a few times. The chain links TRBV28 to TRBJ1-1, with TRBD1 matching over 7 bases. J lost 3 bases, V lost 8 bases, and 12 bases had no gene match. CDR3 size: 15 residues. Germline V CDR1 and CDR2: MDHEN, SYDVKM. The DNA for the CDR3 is TGTGCCAGCCTGGGGACAGCCGCCCCTTACACTGAAGCTTTCTTT. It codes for CASLGTAAPYTEAFF.

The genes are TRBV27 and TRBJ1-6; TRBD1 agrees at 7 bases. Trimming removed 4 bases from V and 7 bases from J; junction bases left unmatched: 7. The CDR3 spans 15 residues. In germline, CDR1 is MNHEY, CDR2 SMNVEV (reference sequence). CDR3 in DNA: TGTGCCAGCAGTTCTGACAGGGCGGGGAATTCACCCCTCCACTTT. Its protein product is CASSSDRAGNSPLHF.

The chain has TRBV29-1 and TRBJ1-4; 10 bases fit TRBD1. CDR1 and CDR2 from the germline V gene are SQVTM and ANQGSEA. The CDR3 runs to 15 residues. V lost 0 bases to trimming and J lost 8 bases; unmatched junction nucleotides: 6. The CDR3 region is CSVEDNDRGREKLFF. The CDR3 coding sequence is TGCAGCGTTGAAGATAACGACAGGGGGCGAGAAAAACTGTTTTTT. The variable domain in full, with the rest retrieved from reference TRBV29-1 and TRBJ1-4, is SAVISQKPSRDICQRGTSLTIQCQVDSQVTMMFWYRQQPGQSLTLIATANQGSEATYESGFVIDKFPISRPNLTFSTLTVSNMSPEDSSIYLCSVEDNDRGREKLFFGSGTQLSVL.